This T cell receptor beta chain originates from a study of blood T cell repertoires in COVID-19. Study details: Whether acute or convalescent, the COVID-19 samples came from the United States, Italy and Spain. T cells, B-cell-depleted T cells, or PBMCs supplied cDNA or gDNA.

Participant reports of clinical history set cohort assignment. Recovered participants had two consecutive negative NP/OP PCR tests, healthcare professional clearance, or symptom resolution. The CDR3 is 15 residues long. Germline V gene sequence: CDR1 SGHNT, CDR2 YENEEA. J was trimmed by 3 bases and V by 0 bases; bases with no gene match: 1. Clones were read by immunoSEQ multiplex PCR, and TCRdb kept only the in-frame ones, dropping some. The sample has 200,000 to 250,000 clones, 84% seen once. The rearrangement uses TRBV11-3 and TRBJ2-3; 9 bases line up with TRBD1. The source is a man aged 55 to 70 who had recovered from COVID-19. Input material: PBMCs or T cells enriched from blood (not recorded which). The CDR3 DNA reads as TGTGCCAGCAGCTTAGAAGACAGGGGGACAGATACGCAGTATTTT. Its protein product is CASSLEDRGTDTQYF.